The 13 T cell receptor beta chains in this list originate from one sample, sequenced in a study of radiation and T cells in renal cell carcinoma. The time point is: blood 4 weeks post-SBRT, at nephrectomy. Treatment: 15 Gy SBRT to primary tumor, nephrectomy 4 weeks later. TCRdb keeps only in-frame clones here, not all; method: immunoSEQ multiplex PCR. The table shows over 120,000 clones, with about 88% occurring only once. Sequencing was performed on blood, taken from a patient whose treatment included radiotherapy and nephrectomy. These receptors all stem from a woman between 50 and 59 years old with renal cell carcinoma.

The chain links TRBV5-5 to TRBJ2-3; 8 nucleotides agree with TRBD2. V shed 3 bases and J 0 bases; nucleotides not matched to a gene: 6. The CDR3 has 16 residues. Germline CDR1 reads SGHKS; CDR2 reads YYEKEE (reference sequence). In nucleotides, the CDR3 is TGTGCCAGCAGCTCCCAGACTAGCGTTAGCACAGATACGCAGTATTTT. Its translation: CASSSQTSVSTDTQYF. Full variable domain (rest looked up from reference TRBV5-5 and TRBJ2-3): DAGVTQSPTHLIKTRGQQVTLRCSPISGHKSVSWYQQVLGQGPQFIFQYYEKEERGRGNFPDRFSARQFPNYSSELNVNALLLGDSALYLCASSSQTSVSTDTQYFGPGTRLTVL.

J is TRBJ1-5 and V is TRBV5-8; D is unclear. The CDR3 runs 15 residues. V was pared by 0 bases and J by 0 bases, with 7 bases between. Looked up from germline, CDR1 is SGHTS and CDR2 is YDEGEE. The CDR3 sequence is CASSLGGYSNQPQHF. For the CDR3, the DNA is TGTGCCAGCAGCTTGGGAGGTTATAGCAATCAGCCCCAGCATTTT.

The rearrangement joins TRBV5-4 to TRBJ1-4, with TRBD1 matching over 7 bases. Germline loops: CDR1 SGHNT, CDR2 YYREEE (reference sequence). Germline trimming cut 4 bases from V and 8 bases from J; bases unmatched to any gene: 8. This CDR3 contains 14 residues. CDR3 sequence reads: CASSPGGSGEKLFF. CDR3 in DNA: TGTGCCAGCAGCCCAGGGGGTTCGGGCGAAAAACTGTTTTTT.

This clone was recorded only once. The chain has TRBV28 and TRBJ2-1, with 9 bases identical to TRBD1. The CDR3 totals 14 residues. Germline values: CDR1 MDHEN, CDR2 SYDVKM. The V segment lost 4 bases and the J segment 7 bases; nucleotides outside the gene matches: 5. CDR3 sequence: CASSSPDRGNEQFF. For the CDR3, the DNA is TGTGCCAGCAGTTCCCCCGACAGGGGGAATGAGCAGTTCTTC.

The chain employs TRBV5-1 and TRBJ2-5, with 9 bases matching TRBD1. The CDR3 is made up of 14 amino acids. Germline CDR1 SGHRS, CDR2 YFSETQ. With V trimmed by 3 bases and J by 3 bases, 3 bases remained unmatched. The CDR3 bases are TGCGCCAGCAGCTCGGGACAGGGTAAAGAGACCCAGTACTTC. This codes for CASSSGQGKETQYF. The full variable domain, its missing parts supplied by reference TRBV5-1 and TRBJ2-5, is KAGVTQTPRYLIKTRGQQVTLSCSPISGHRSVSWYQQTPGQGLQFLFEYFSETQRNKGNFPGRFSGRQFSNSRSEMNVSTLELGDSALYLCASSSGQGKETQYFGPGTRLLVL.

V and J are TRBV5-6 and TRBJ1-1, with a weak D call TRBD1 (5 bases). Per the germline V gene, CDR1 is SGHDT and CDR2 is YYEEEE. CDR3 size: 14 residues. Trimming shortened V by 4 bases and J by 3 bases, and 13 bases separated the two germline ends. The CDR3 nucleotides read TGTGCCAGCAGCAGATTCAGGGTGGACACTGAAGCTTTCTTT. Amino acids: CASSRFRVDTEAFF.

This rearrangement joins TRBV11-2 to TRBJ2-7, with TRBD1 as a possible D gene (6 bases). Between the trimmed V and J ends, which lost 4 bases and 0 bases, there was a span of 10 bases. Germline loops: CDR1 SGHAT, CDR2 FQNNGV. The CDR3 is 14 residues long. The CDR3 DNA is TGTGCCAGCAGCTACGACAGGACCTCCTACGAGCAGTACTTC. Its translation is CASSYDRTSYEQYF.

The chain links TRBV27 to TRBJ2-4, with TRBD2 matching 9 bases. The CDR3 consists of 16 residues. Germline CDR1 MNHEY, CDR2 SMNVEV (reference sequence). The V and J ends lost 3 bases and 6 bases, in that order; junction bases with no gene match: 9. The CDR3, as DNA: TGTGCCAGCAGTTTCTCCAGCGGGAGGAGTAGAAACATTCAGTACTTC. This sequence encodes CASSFSSGRSRNIQYF.

The rearrangement joins TRBV5-4 to TRBJ2-1; perhaps TRBD2 as D (6 bases). Per germline, CDR1 SGHNT and CDR2 YYREEE (reference sequence). The V gene lost 4 bases and the J gene lost 5 bases, with 10 bases spanning the gap. The CDR3 is made up of 13 amino acids. CDR3 in DNA: TGTGCCAGCAGCAGGGGACTCAACAATGAGCAGTTCTTC. Protein: CASSRGLNNEQFF.

CDR3 DNA: TGCGCCAGCAGCCAAGATCTTTTTGGGCTAGCGGGAGGCACTGAGCAGTTCTTC. Translating gives CASSQDLFGLAGGTEQFF. The chain employs TRBV4-1 and TRBJ2-1, with 11 bases identical to TRBD2. The germline V gene has CDR1 MGHRA and CDR2 YSYEKL. V gave up 0 bases and J gave up 9 bases; unmatched junction bases: 13. The CDR3 is 18 residues long.

This rearrangement joins TRBV19 to TRBJ1-2, with 7 bases lining up with TRBD1. Germline V CDR1 and CDR2: LNHDA, SQIVND (reference sequence). This CDR3 is built from 16 residues. The ends lost 2 bases at V and 11 bases at J; junction bases unmatched: 17. Written as DNA, the CDR3 is TGTGCCAGTAGTATAACTCTGACAGCATACCCGACAGGGTACACCTTC. This encodes CASSITLTAYPTGYTF.

The chain has TRBV28 and TRBJ2-2; the D is unclear. This CDR3 has 11 residues. Germline CDR1 reads MDHEN; CDR2 reads SYDVKM. V dropped 1 base and J dropped 7 bases, with 1 base sitting between them. This chain's CDR3 is CASSLYGELFF. The CDR3 nucleotides are TGTGCCAGCAGTTTATACGGGGAGCTGTTTTTT.

The CDR3 region has the DNA TGTGCCATCAGTGAGCAGGGGGCCAGCTCTGGGGCCAACGTCCTGACTTTC. Translation gives CAISEQGASSGANVLTF. The chain is built from TRBV10-3 and TRBJ2-6; 8 bases are shared with TRBD1. The V gene's germline CDR1 is ENHRY and CDR2 SYGVKD. The CDR3 has 17 amino acids. V lost 2 bases to trimming and J lost 0 bases; unmatched junction nucleotides: 3.